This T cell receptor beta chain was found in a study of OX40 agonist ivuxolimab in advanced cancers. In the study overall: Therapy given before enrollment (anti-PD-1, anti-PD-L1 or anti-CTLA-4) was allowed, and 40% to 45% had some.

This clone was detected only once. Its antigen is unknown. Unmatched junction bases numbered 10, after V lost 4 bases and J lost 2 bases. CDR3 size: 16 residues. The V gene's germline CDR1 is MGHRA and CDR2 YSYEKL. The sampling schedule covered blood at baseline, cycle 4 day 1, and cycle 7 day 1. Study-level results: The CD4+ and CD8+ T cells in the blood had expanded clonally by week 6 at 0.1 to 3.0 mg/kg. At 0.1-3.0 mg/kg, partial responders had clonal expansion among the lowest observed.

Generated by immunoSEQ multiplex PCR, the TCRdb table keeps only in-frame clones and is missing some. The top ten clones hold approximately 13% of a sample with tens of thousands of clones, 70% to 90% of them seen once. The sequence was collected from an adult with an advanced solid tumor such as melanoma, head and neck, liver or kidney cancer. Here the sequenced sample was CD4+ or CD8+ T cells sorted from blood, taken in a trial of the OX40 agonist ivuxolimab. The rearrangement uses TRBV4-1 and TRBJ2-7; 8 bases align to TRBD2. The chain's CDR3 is CASSLSGAGEAYEQYF. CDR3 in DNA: TGCGCCAGCAGCCTTTCTGGAGCGGGAGAGGCCTACGAGCAGTACTTC.